This T cell receptor beta chain was recovered during a study of Graves' ophthalmopathy and Graves' hyperthyroidism. On the study more broadly: Hyperthyroidism was considered stable when no ophthalmopathy appeared within 18 months of follow-up.

Study-level points and caveats: Most thyroid clonotypes expanded beyond 0.001 frequency were also found in blood. Sensitivity reached roughly 71% and specificity approximately 72% when the model predicted ophthalmopathy progression.

Trimming removed 5 bases from V and 7 bases from J, with 12 bases in between. Germline CDR1 PRHDT, CDR2 FYEKMQ (reference sequence). The CDR3 covers 14 residues. Clinicians diagnosed using symptoms, serum thyroxine, TRAb, thyroid ultrasound and orbital computed tomography. This clonotype was observed at least ten times. The antigen remains unidentified. Scientists amplified the TCR beta CDR3 regions from RNA transcripts. Second-round multiplex PCR came after a first-round RT-PCR that employed HTBI primers. From the multiplex PCR reads, TCRdb called clonotypes with MiXCR, one entry per CDR3 protein. The repertoire holds some 1.1 million distinct CDR3 sequences, with about 36% as singletons.

The chain is built from TRBV13 and TRBJ1-6; TRBD1 might be the D (6 bases). The clonotype originates from an adult man with Graves' hyperthyroidism. Sequenced: peripheral blood or thyroid tissue (not recorded which). CDR3 loop: CASSLGARNSPLHF. In nucleotides, the CDR3 is TGTGCCAGCAGCCTGGGGGCTCGGAATTCACCCCTCCACTTT.